Each of the 5 T cell receptor beta chains below was sequenced from the same sample in a study of blood T cell repertoires in COVID-19 (dated by TCRdb to the early 2020s). Receptors were amplified or captured by the immunoSEQ multiplex PCR assay. The clones in this table, taken by TCRdb from immuneACCESS, are in-frame only. Not every clone is retained; where verified, under half of the shortfall comes from an unresolved V gene, and the cause of the rest is unknown. In this sample the table shows 250,000 to 300,000 clones, about 88% of which occur a single time. Approximately 4% of the sample comes from the top ten. The sequenced material came from peripheral blood. The receptors were gathered from a young man with active or convalescent COVID-19.

The J gene is TRBJ1-4, the V gene TRBV7-9; 10 nucleotides match TRBD1. The CDR3 loop spans 16 amino acids. V lost 5 bases and J lost 8; bases outside the gene matches: 11. CDR1 is SEHNR and CDR2 is FQNEAQ in the germline V gene (reference sequence). The CDR3 loop is CASSHSQGTGDEKLFF. CDR3 DNA: TGTGCCAGCAGCCATAGTCAGGGGACAGGGGACGAAAAACTGTTTTTT.

This rearrangement joins TRBV5-4 to TRBJ1-6; no definite D call. Germline loops: CDR1 SGHNT, CDR2 YYREEE (reference sequence). The CDR3 loop spans 12 amino acids. The CDR3 DNA reads TGTGCGGGCCTGAGGGATAATTCACCCCTCCACTTT. It is translated as CAGLRDNSPLHF.

This clone appeared a single time. The V gene is TRBV10-1, the J gene TRBJ2-7; D perhaps matches TRBD2 (6 bases). Germline V gives CDR1 WNHNN, CDR2 SYGVQD (reference sequence). Trimming removed 7 bases from V and 6 bases from J, with 31 bases in between. The CDR3 extends over 18 amino acids. This chain's CDR3 is CASTLPSGGRDLGGEQYF. The CDR3 DNA reads TGCGCCAGCACCCTCCCTTCCGGCGGCCGGGACCTCGGGGGCGAGCAGTACTTC.

This clone was seen just once. The gene calls are TRBV6-6 and TRBJ2-3; 10 bases line up with TRBD1. CDR3 length: 15 amino acids. V was pared by 5 bases and J by 5 bases, with 7 bases of the junction left unmatched. CDR1 and CDR2 from the germline V gene are MNHNY and SVGAGI (reference sequence). The CDR3 nucleotides read TGTGCCAGCAGTGCGCCGGGACAGGGGTTAGATACGCAGTATTTT. Protein product: CASSAPGQGLDTQYF.

This clone came up a few times. Here the CDR3 reads CASSLSAGQPRGETQYF. The CDR3, as DNA: TGCGCCAGCAGCTTGTCCGCCGGCCAACCTAGAGGAGAGACCCAGTACTTC. The V and J genes are TRBV5-1 and TRBJ2-5; D gene ambiguous. V was trimmed by 1 base and J by 4 bases, leaving 20 bases between them. CDR3 length: 17 amino acids. Germline V lookup: CDR1 SGHRS, CDR2 YFSETQ.